The 13 T cell receptor beta chains below come from one sample, sequenced in a study of shared clonotypes between healthy human individuals. Libraries were prepared by immunoSEQ multiplex PCR; TCRdb keeps only in-frame clonotypes and omits some of them. The sample yields about 680,000 clones, around 90% seen once. Naive CD8 populations comprised CD45RO-negative cells positively selected for CCR7, excluding terminally differentiated effector memory CD45RA+ cells. Sequencing used naive CD8+ T cells sorted from blood. These receptors were obtained from a man under 40 in good health.

The DNA of the CDR3 is TGCGCCAGCAGCCAATTGATGGGACAGGGGTTATACGAGCAGTACTTC. This gives the protein CASSQLMGQGLYEQYF. This sequence joins TRBV4-3 and TRBJ2-7; TRBD1 matches 10 bases. The V and J ends lost 2 bases and 4 bases, in that order; junction bases with no gene match: 8. CDR3 length: 16 residues. Germline CDR1 reads LGHNA; CDR2 reads YSLEER.

The V gene is TRBV28, the J gene TRBJ1-2, with 8 positions matching TRBD1. There are 14 residues in the CDR3. The germline CDR1 and CDR2 sequences are MDHEN and SYDVKM. With 3 bases clipped from V and 4 bases from J, the junction kept 4 bases outside the gene matches. The CDR3 DNA sequence: TGTGCCAGCAGTTTCCCTGGACAGGGCTATGGCTACACCTTC. Its protein is CASSFPGQGYGYTF.

This sequence joins TRBV2 and TRBJ2-3; the D gene is possibly TRBD2 (6 bases). V was cut by 6 bases and J by 0 bases, with 13 bases left in between. Germline V lookup: CDR1 SNHLY, CDR2 FYNNEI. The CDR3 sequence is 15 residues long. The CDR3 region has the DNA TGTGCCAGCAGCTCTAGCGTCTCTAGCACAGATACGCAGTATTTT. Translating it yields CASSSSVSSTDTQYF.

The chain couples TRBV5-1 to TRBJ2-2; TRBD1 agrees at 11 bases. With V trimmed by 3 bases and J by 7 bases, 8 bases remained unmatched. The CDR3 loop spans 16 amino acids. The germline V gene encodes CDR1 SGHRS and CDR2 YFSETQ. The CDR3 loop is CASSWKGQGADGELFF. The CDR3, as DNA: TGCGCCAGCAGCTGGAAAGGACAGGGGGCTGACGGGGAGCTGTTTTTT.

The V and J genes are TRBV27 and TRBJ1-2; 8 bases map to TRBD1. Germline V gives CDR1 MNHEY, CDR2 SMNVEV (reference sequence). Losses at the gene ends were 8 bases for V and 0 bases for J; bases not matched to a gene: 8. CDR3 length: 15 amino acids. The CDR3 protein is CASSGTGDTNYGYTF. CDR3 DNA sequence: TGTGCCAGCTCAGGGACAGGAGACACTAACTATGGCTACACCTTC.

The CDR3 nucleotides read TGTGCCAGCAGCTTGATCATGTATGATGGCTACACCTTC. It is translated as CASSLIMYDGYTF. The chain recombines TRBV5-6 with TRBJ1-2; D call uncertain. The CDR3 is 13 residues long. V was pared by 1 base and J by 6 bases, with 10 bases between. Germline V gene data show CDR1 as SGHDT and CDR2 as YYEEEE.

The genes are TRBV11-2 and TRBJ1-1, with D unresolved. V lost 3 bases and J lost 7, with 6 bases in between. CDR1 is SGHAT, CDR2 FQNNGV, per germline. The CDR3 is 11 residues long. CDR3: CASSLGFEAFF. CDR3 sequence (DNA): TGTGCCAGCAGCTTGGGGTTTGAAGCTTTCTTT.

The chain combines TRBV13 with TRBJ2-3; 7 nucleotides align to TRBD2. This CDR3 has 15 amino acids. The V segment lost 4 bases and the J segment 0 bases; nucleotides outside the gene matches: 4. Germline V gives CDR1 PRHDT, CDR2 FYEKMQ (reference sequence). CDR3 in amino acids: CASSSAGTSTDTQYF. DNA of the CDR3: TGTGCCAGCAGCTCAGCGGGAACTAGCACAGATACGCAGTATTTT.

J is TRBJ1-2 and V is TRBV27, with 9 nucleotides matching TRBD1. Unmatched junction bases numbered 15, after V lost 6 bases and J lost 7 bases. The CDR3 loop spans 16 amino acids. CDR1 is MNHEY and CDR2 is SMNVEV in the germline V gene (reference sequence). For the CDR3, the DNA is TGTGCCAGCAGCCTTATTTCGGGACAGGGACCGCGTGGCTACACCTTC. Translated: CASSLISGQGPRGYTF.

The gene calls are TRBV7-9 and TRBJ1-2, with D possibly matching TRBD1 (5 bases). This CDR3 is built from 18 residues. CDR1 SEHNR and CDR2 FQNEAQ come from the germline V gene (reference sequence). V shed 3 bases and J shed 5 bases, with 25 bases lying between them. Here the CDR3 DNA reads TGTGCCAGCAGCTTTTGGGGGGAGAACTACCCGATCGTATATGGCTACACCTTC. This translates into CASSFWGENYPIVYGYTF.

V is TRBV7-7 and J is TRBJ2-2; 14 nucleotides line up with TRBD2. Germline V lookup: CDR1 SSHAT, CDR2 FNYEAQ (reference sequence). This CDR3 spans 16 amino acids. The CDR3 loop reads CANSSGLAGDTGELFF. The CDR3 DNA reads as TGTGCTAACAGCTCGGGACTAGCGGGAGACACCGGGGAGCTGTTTTTT. The entire variable domain, with the rest obtained from reference TRBV7-7 and TRBJ2-2, is as follows: GAGVSQSPRYKVTKRGQDVTLRCDPISSHATLYWYQQALGQGPEFLTYFNYEAQPDKSGLPSDRFSAERPEGSISTLTIQRTEQRDSAMYRCANSSGLAGDTGELFFGEGSRLTVL.

The chain links TRBV28 to TRBJ2-7; 13 positions match TRBD2. V was clipped by 4 bases and J by 4 bases; unmatched bases: 4. Per germline, CDR1 MDHEN and CDR2 SYDVKM. This CDR3 region has 15 residues. The CDR3 spells CASSSRTSGRYEQYF. CDR3 nucleotides: TGTGCCAGCAGTTCCAGGACTAGCGGGAGATACGAGCAGTACTTC.

The chain links TRBV27 to TRBJ2-6, with D perhaps assigned TRBD1 or TRBD2 (7 bases each). CDR1 MNHEY and CDR2 SMNVEV come from the germline V gene (reference sequence). The CDR3 totals 18 residues. Trimming cost V 2 bases and J 2 bases, with 16 bases left between them. For the CDR3, the DNA is TGTGCCAGCAGTTTAACAGGGGACTACAAAACTGGGGCCAACGTCCTGACTTTC. Translation gives CASSLTGDYKTGANVLTF.